This TCR beta chain comes out of a study of PD-L1 blockade in urothelial cancer. This CDR3 contains 14 residues. Germline lookup yields CDR1 SNHLY and CDR2 FYNNEI. V lost 7 bases to trimming and J lost 7 bases; unmatched junction nucleotides: 7. The table came from immunoSEQ multiplex PCR; TCRdb's copy has only in-frame clones and leaves some out. The sample has some 40,000 clones; more than 80% are singletons. This clone was detected only once. Time point defined: peripheral blood 6 weeks after treatment start. The material sequenced was PBMCs, taken around atezolizumab (anti-PD-L1) treatment. This sequence originates from a man in his sixties or seventies with urothelial cancer. V is TRBV2 and J is TRBJ1-5, with 10 bases that match TRBD1. The CDR3 loop is CASNLDRGRQPQHF. The CDR3 DNA reads as TGTGCCAGCAACCTAGACAGGGGGCGGCAGCCCCAGCATTTT.